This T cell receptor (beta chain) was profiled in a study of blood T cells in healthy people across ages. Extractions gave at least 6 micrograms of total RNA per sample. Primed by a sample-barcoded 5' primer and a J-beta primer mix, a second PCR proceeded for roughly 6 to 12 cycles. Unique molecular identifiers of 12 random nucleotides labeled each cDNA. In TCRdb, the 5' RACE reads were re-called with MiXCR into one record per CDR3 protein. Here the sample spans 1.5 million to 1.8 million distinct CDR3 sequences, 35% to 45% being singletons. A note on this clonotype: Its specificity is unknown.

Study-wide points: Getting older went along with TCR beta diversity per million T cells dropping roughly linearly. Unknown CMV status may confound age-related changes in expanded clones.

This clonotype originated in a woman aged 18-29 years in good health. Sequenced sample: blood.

The CDR3 here is CSARVLGRLNTEAFF. The CDR3 DNA follows: TGCAGTGCTAGAGTTTTGGGCCGGCTGAACACTGAAGCTTTCTTT. This chain links TRBV20-1 with TRBJ1-1; the D is unclear. Germline V gene data show CDR1 as DFQATT and CDR2 as SNEGSKA (reference sequence). Trimming cost V 1 base and J 0 bases, with 12 bases left between them. There are 15 residues in the CDR3.